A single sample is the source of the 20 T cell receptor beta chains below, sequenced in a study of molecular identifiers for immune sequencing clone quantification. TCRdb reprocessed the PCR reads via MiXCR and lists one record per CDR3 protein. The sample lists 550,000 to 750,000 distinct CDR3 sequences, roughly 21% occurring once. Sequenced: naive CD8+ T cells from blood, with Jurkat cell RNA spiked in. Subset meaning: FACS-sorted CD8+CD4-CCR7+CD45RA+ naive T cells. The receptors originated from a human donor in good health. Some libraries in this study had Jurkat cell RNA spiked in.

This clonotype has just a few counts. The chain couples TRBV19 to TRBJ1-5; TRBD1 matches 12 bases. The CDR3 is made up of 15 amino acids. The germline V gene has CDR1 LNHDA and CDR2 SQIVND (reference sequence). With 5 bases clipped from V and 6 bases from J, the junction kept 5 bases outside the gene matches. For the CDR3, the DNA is TGTGCCAGTAGTTCGGGACAGGGGGCGAGTCAGCCCCAGCATTTT. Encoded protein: CASSSGQGASQPQHF.

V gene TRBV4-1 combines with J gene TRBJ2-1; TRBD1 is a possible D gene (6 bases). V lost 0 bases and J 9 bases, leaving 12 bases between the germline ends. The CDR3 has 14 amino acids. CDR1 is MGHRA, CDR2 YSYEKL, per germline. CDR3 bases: TGCGCCAGCAGCCAAGAATCCCCGACAGGTGAGCAGTTCTTC. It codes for CASSQESPTGEQFF.

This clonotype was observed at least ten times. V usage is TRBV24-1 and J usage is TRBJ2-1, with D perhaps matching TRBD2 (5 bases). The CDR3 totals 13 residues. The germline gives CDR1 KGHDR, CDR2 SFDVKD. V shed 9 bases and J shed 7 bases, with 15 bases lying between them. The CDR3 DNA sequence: TGTGCCACCGCTGCGACTAAGAGGAATGAGCAGTTCTTC. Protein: CATAATKRNEQFF.

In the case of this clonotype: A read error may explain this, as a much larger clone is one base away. This CDR3 is CASSLTGGVDAEAFF. As DNA, the CDR3 is TGTGCCAGCAGTTTGACAGGGGGCGTCGACGCTGAAGCTTTCTTT. The V and J genes are TRBV12-3 or TRBV12-4 and TRBJ1-1; 10 positions match TRBD1. After removal of 3 bases from V and 6 bases from J, the junction contained 7 bases not matched to a gene. CDR3 length: 15 amino acids.

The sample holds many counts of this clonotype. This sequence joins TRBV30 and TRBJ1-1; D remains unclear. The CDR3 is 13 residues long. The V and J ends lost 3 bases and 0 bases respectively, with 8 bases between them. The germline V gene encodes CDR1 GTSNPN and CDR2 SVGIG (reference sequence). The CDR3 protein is CAWRGGMNTEAFF. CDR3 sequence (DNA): TGTGCCTGGAGGGGTGGGATGAACACTGAAGCTTTCTTT.

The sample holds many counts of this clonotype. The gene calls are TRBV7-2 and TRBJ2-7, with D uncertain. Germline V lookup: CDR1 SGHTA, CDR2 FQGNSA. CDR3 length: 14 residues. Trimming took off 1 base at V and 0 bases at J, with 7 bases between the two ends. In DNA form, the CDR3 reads TGTGCCAGCAGCTTAGTATCTAGCTCCTACGAGCAGTACTTC. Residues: CASSLVSSSYEQYF.

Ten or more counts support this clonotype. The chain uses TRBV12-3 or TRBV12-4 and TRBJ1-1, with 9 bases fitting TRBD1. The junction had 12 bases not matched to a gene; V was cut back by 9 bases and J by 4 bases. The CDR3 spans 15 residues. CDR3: CASGMGQGVGTEAFF. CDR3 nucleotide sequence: TGTGCCAGTGGCATGGGACAGGGTGTGGGCACTGAAGCTTTCTTT.

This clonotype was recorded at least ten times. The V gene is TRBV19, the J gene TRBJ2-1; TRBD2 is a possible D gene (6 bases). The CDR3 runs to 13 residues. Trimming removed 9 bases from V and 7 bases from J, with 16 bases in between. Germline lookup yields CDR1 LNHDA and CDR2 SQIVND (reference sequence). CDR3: CASSTTRSNEQFF. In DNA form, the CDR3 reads TGTGCCAGCTCAACGACTAGGTCTAATGAGCAGTTCTTC.

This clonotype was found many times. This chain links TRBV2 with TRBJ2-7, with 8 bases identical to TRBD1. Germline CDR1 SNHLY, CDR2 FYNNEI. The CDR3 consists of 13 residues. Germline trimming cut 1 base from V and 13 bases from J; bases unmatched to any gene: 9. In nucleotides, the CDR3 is TGTGCCAGCAGTGAAGGAGGGACAGGCGGCACTTACTTC. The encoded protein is CASSEGGTGGTYF.

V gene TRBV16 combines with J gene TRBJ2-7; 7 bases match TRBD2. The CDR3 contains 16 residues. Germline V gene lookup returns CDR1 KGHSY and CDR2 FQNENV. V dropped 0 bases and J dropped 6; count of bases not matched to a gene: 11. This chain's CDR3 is CASSQSLQSRGGEQYF. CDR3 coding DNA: TGTGCCAGCAGCCAATCTTTGCAGTCCCGCGGGGGCGAGCAGTACTTC.

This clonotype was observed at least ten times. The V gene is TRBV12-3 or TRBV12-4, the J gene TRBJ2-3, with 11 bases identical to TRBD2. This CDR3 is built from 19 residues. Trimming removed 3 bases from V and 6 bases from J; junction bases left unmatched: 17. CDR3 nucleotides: TGTGCCAGCAGTTTTCCGGTAGCGGGAGGGCCCTCCGAAAGTGATACGCAGTATTTT. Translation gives CASSFPVAGGPSESDTQYF.

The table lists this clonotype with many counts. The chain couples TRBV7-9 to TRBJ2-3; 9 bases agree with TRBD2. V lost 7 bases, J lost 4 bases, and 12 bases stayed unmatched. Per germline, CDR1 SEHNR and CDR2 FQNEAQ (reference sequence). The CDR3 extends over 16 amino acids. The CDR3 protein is CASTQDGGRDPDTQYF. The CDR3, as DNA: TGTGCCAGCACCCAGGACGGCGGGAGGGACCCAGATACGCAGTATTTT.

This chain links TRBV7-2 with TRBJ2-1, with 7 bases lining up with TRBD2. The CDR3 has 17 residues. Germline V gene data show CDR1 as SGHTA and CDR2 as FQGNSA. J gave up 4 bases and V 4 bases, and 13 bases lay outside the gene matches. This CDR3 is CASSSGLGSYRYNEQFF. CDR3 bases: TGTGCCAGCAGCTCCGGACTAGGGAGCTATCGGTACAATGAGCAGTTCTTC.

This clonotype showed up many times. The CDR3 here is CASSAGTGGADTEAFF. The DNA for the CDR3 is TGCGCCAGCAGCGCCGGGACAGGGGGCGCGGACACTGAAGCTTTCTTT. The chain uses TRBV5-1 and TRBJ1-1; 12 bases line up with TRBD1. The V segment lost 4 bases and the J segment 3 bases; nucleotides outside the gene matches: 7. The length of the CDR3 is 16 residues. The germline CDR1 and CDR2 sequences are SGHRS and YFSETQ.

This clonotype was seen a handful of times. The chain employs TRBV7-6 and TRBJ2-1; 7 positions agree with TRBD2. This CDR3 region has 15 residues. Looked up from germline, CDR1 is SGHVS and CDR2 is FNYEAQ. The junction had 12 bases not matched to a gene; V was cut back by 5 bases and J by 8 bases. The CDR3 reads CASSPHGTAGDEQFF. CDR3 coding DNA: TGTGCCAGCAGCCCCCACGGGACTGCGGGGGATGAGCAGTTCTTC.

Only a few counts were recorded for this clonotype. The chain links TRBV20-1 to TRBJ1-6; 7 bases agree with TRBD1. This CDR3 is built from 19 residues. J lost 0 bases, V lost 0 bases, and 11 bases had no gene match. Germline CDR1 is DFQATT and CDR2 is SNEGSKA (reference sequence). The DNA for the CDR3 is TGCAGTGCTAGAGATGGGCAGGGGGTTCCTAGCTCCTATAATTCACCCCTCCACTTT. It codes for CSARDGQGVPSSYNSPLHF.

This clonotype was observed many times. The CDR3 DNA is TGCGCCAGCAGCCCGGACCCATCTACAGGCCTCCCCAACTTTAGCACAGATACGCAGTATTTT. This gives the protein CASSPDPSTGLPNFSTDTQYF. The chain combines TRBV5-1 with TRBJ2-3; TRBD1 is a possible D gene (5 bases). Germline CDR1 is SGHRS and CDR2 is YFSETQ. This CDR3 contains 21 residues. Trimming left V 4 bases short and J 0 bases short, with 30 bases between.

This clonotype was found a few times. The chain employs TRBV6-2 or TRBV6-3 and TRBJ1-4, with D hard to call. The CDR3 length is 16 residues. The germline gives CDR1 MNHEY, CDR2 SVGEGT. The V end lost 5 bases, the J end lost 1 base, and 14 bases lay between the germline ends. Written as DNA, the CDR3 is TGTGCCAGCAGTCCCATTTCGGGGATAACTAATGAAAAACTGTTTTTT. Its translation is CASSPISGITNEKLFF.

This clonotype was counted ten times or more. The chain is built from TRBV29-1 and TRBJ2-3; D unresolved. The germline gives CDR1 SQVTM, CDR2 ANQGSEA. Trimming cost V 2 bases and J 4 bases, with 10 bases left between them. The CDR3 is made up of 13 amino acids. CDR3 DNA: TGCAGCGTTGAAAGGCCTCTCCCAGATACGCAGTATTTT. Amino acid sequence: CSVERPLPDTQYF.

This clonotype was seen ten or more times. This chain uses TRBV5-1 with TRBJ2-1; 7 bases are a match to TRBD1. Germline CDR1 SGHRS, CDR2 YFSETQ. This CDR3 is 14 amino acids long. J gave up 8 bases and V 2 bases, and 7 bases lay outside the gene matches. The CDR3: CASSFRQGRDEQFF. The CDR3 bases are TGCGCCAGCAGCTTCCGACAGGGAAGGGATGAGCAGTTCTTC.